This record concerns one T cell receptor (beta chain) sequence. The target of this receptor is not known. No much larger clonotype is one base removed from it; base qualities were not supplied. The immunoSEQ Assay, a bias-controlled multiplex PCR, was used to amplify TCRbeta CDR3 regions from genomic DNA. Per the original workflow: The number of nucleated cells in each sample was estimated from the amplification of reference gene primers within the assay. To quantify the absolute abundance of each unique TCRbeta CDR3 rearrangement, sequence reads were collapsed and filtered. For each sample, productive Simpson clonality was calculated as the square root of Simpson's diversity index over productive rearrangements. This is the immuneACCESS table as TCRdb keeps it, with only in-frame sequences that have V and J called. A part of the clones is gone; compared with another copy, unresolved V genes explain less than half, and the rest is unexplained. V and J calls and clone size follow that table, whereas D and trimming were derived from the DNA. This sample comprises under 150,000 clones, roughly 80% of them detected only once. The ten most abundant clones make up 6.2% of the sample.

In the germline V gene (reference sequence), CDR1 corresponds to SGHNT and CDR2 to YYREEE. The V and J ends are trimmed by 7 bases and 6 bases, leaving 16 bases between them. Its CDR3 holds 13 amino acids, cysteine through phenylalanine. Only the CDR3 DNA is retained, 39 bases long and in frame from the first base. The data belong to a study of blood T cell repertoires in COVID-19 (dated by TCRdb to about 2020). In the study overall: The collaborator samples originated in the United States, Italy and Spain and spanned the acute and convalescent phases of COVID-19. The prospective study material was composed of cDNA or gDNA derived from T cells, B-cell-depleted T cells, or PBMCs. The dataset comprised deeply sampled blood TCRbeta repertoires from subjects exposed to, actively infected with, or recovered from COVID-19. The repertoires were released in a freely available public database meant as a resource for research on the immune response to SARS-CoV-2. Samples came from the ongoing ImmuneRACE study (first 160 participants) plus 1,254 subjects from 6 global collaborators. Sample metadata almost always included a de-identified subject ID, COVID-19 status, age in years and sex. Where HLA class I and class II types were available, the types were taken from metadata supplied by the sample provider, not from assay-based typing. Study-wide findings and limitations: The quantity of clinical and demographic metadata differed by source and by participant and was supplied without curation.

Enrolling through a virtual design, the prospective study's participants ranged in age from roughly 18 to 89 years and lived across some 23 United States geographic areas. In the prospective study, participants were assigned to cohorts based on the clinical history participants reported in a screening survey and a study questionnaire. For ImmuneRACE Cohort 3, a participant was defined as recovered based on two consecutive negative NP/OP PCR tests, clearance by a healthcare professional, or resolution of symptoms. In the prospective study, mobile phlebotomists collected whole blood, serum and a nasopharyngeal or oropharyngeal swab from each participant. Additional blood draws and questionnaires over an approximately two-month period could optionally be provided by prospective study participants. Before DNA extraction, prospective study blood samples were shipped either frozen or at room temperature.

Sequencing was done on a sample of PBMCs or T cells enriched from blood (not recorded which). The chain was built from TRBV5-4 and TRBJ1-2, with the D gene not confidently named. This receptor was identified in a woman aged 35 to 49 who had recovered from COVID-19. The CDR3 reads CASQPRGYDGYTF. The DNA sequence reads TGTGCCAGCCAGCCGAGAGGTTATGATGGCTACACCTTC.